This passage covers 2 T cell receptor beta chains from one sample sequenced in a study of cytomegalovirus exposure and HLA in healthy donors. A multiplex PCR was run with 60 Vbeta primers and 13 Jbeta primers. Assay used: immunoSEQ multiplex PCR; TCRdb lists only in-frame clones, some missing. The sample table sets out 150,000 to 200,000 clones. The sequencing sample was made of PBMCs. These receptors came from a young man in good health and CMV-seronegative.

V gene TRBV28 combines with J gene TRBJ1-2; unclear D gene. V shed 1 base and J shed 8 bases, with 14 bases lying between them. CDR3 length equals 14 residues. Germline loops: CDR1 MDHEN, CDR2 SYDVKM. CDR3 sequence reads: CASSLSGSYGGYTF. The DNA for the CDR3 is TGTGCCAGCAGTTTATCAGGCAGTTACGGAGGCTACACCTTC.

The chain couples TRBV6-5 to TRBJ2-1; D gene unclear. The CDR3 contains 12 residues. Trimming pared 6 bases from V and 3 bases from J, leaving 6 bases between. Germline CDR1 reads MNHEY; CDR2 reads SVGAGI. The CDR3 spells CASRRHYNEQFF. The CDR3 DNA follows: TGTGCCAGCAGGCGACACTACAATGAGCAGTTCTTC.